This T cell receptor (beta chain) was sequenced during a study of response to subunit inactivated influenza vaccine. Study outcomes and limitations: With each seasonal influenza vaccination, the authors suggested, few new T cells are recruited.

V was trimmed by 3 bases and J by 5 bases, leaving 17 bases between them. The CDR3 covers 16 residues. In germline, CDR1 is SGHRS, CDR2 YFSETQ. Of note for this clonotype: The antigen is unknown.

TCRdb independently ran MiXCR on the RT-PCR reads; one entry per CDR3 protein. The sample lists 860,000 or so distinct CDR3 sequences, over 20% occurring once. This specimen was PBMCs from blood, taken approximately 5 days after vaccination. This chain uses TRBV5-1 with TRBJ2-2; D is possibly TRBD2 (5 bases). This receptor was taken from a man aged 50 to 59 who received an inactivated influenza vaccine. This CDR3 reads CASSWYGGARTGELFF. The CDR3 region has the DNA TGCGCCAGCAGCTGGTACGGAGGAGCGCGGACCGGGGAGCTGTTTTTT.